This T cell receptor (beta chain) was observed in a study of blood T cell repertoires in COVID-19. This table comes from immunoSEQ multiplex PCR, and its TCRdb copy is limited to in-frame clones, with some not included. The table has about 260,000 clones, approximately 85% seen once. Per germline, CDR1 MRHNA and CDR2 SNTAGT. CDR3 length equals 13 residues. The germline V and J ends were trimmed by 5 bases and 8 bases, with 10 bases remaining between them. V usage is TRBV6-4 and J usage is TRBJ1-6; D not resolved. Material: peripheral blood. This receptor was identified in a human donor in a cohort sampled during active COVID-19. CDR3 sequence (DNA): TGTGCCAGCAGTCTTACAGCGGATTCACCCCTCCACTTT. Amino acid sequence: CASSLTADSPLHF.